The clone carrying this T cell receptor (beta chain) was counted a few times. Donors had localized lung adenocarcinoma, a non-small cell lung cancer. The germline V gene has CDR1 MNHEY and CDR2 SMNVEV (reference sequence). This CDR3 contains 16 residues. The record originates from a study of CD4 and CD8 cells across lung adenocarcinoma regions. TCRdb redid the calling of the PCR reads with MiXCR, one entry per CDR3 protein. The sample records fewer than 30,000 distinct CDR3 sequences, almost 50% being singletons. The sequence was collected from a male donor with lung adenocarcinoma. The CD4 and CD8 labels of this study may be unreliable. Source material: CD8+ T cells from the center of a lung tumor. The chain recombines TRBV27 with TRBJ2-1; the D gene is possibly TRBD2 (6 bases). The DNA end lines up better with TRBJ2-7; the J call may be wrong. The chain's CDR3 is CASSRLFSGRAYEQYF. The CDR3 DNA sequence: TGTGCCAGCAGTCGACTCTTTAGCGGAAGGGCCTACGAGCAGTACTTC.